This entry describes one TCR beta chain. Its antigen is not known. PCR used 60 Vbeta primers and 13 Jbeta primers. The repertoire was sequenced with immunoSEQ multiplex PCR; TCRdb's copy has only in-frame clones and lacks some. The table has over 150,000 clones, about 75% seen once. The CDR3 covers 14 residues. The V and J ends lost 4 bases and 5 bases, in that order; junction bases with no gene match: 5. Germline values: CDR1 SEHNR, CDR2 FQNEAQ (reference sequence). This specimen comes from a study of cytomegalovirus exposure and HLA in healthy donors. Study results and caveats: Reports indicated that the classifier achieved high specificity and sensitivity in diagnosing cytomegalovirus status. In a later analysis, HLA-C alleles had the fewest associated TCRs, DRB1 alleles the most. Trimming of TCR beta V- and J-genes showed a link, identified in a later analysis, to a missense DCLRE1C variant.

The receptor's source is a male donor in good health and CMV-seronegative. Sequenced sample: PBMCs. This sequence joins TRBV7-9 and TRBJ2-5, with 9 bases matching TRBD2. For the CDR3, the DNA is TGTGCCAGCAGCTGGGGACTAGCCGCGGAGACCCAGTACTTC. It encodes CASSWGLAAETQYF.